The rows below give T cell receptor beta chains drawn from one sample of a study of shared clonotypes between healthy human individuals. Sequenced by immunoSEQ multiplex PCR; TCRdb stores in-frame clones only, minus some. Among 950,000 to 1,300,000 clones listed, roughly 80% were seen once. The sequencing input was memory CD4+ T cells sorted from blood. The origin of the receptors is a man aged 18 to 30 in good health. Both conserved end residues are part of each CDR3.

v_gene: TRBV9; CDR3aa: CASSLEGTINQPQHF
v_gene: TRBV19; CDR3aa: CASRQGVGNTEAFF
v_gene: TRBV6-1; CDR3aa: CASPPYLGGEQYF
v_gene: TRBV9; CDR3aa: CASSSIRSFSGGTEAFF
v_gene: TRBV5-8; CDR3aa: CASSLGTAKTQYF
v_gene: TRBV2; CDR3aa: CASNPGPRDIDSNQPQHF
v_gene: TRBV27; CDR3aa: CASSFHKIQGSSYNSPLHF
v_gene: TRBV12-5; CDR3aa: CASGLDTVGGKPNTGELFF
v_gene: TRBV5-4; CDR3aa: CASSLRAGGLDEQFF
v_gene: TRBV4-1; CDR3aa: CASSYPGRGSYEQYF
v_gene: TRBV10-3; CDR3aa: CATRTSGDPYEQYF
v_gene: TRBV5-1; CDR3aa: CASRRDKYGELFF
v_gene: TRBV10-3; CDR3aa: CAAARTSGGVLSTDTQYF
v_gene: TRBV9; CDR3aa: CASSASGQTSPLHF
v_gene: TRBV9; CDR3aa: CASSVGRGQADTQYF
v_gene: TRBV18; CDR3aa: CASSPFSGSDTYEQYF
v_gene: TRBV5-1; CDR3aa: CASSLGATGELFF
v_gene: TRBV7-8; CDR3aa: CASSLVSSSDLSKNIQYF
v_gene: TRBV5-1; CDR3aa: CASSSDSRLTEAFF
v_gene: TRBV7-6; CDR3aa: CASSPGQGGNQPQHF
v_gene: TRBV10-3; CDR3aa: CAISEQGLNTEAFF
v_gene: TRBV19; CDR3aa: CASSTGWDSSSYEQYF
v_gene: TRBV5-1; CDR3aa: CASSLEARQLTGNTIYF
v_gene: TRBV7-9; CDR3aa: CASSLAGAQEYF
v_gene: TRBV2; CDR3aa: CASSERGHISYEQYF
v_gene: TRBV27; CDR3aa: CASSLGGGWQPQHF